Following are 28 T cell receptor beta chains from one sample sequenced in a study of T-cell reconstitution after alpha-beta-depleted transplantation in children. For TCRbeta, the library was prepared with unique molecular identifiers. MiXCR, run by TCRdb on the PCR reads, gives a single entry per CDR3 protein. The data contain 350,000 to 400,000 distinct CDR3 sequences, around 20% of them singletons. This specimen consisted of PBMCs from the stem cell graft donor, obtained from the stem cell graft. All receptors come from a human donor who donated a stem cell graft to a child with acute myeloid leukemia.

This clonotype was seen more than once but under ten times. The chain employs TRBV25-1 and TRBJ2-2; D gene uncertain. Trimming stripped 2 bases from V and 6 bases from J, with 7 bases between. This CDR3 is 13 amino acids long. Germline loops: CDR1 MGHDK, CDR2 SYGVNS. The CDR3 here is CASSEGPAGELFF. Here the CDR3 DNA reads TGTGCCAGCAGTGAAGGCCCAGCCGGGGAGCTGTTTTTT.

The V call is TRBV29-1, the J call TRBJ1-2, with 11 bases identical to TRBD1. The CDR3 sequence is 12 residues long. Looked up from germline, CDR1 is SQVTM and CDR2 is ANQGSEA. V was pared by 5 bases and J by 6 bases, with 2 bases of the junction left unmatched. The chain's CDR3 is CSVPDRGHGYTF. In DNA form, the CDR3 reads TGCAGCGTTCCGGACAGGGGGCATGGCTACACCTTC.

The chain employs TRBV20-1 and TRBJ2-5; D is possibly TRBD1 or TRBD2 (7 bases each). The CDR3 has 14 residues. Per germline, CDR1 DFQATT and CDR2 SNEGSKA (reference sequence). CDR3 sequence (DNA): TGCAGAGGTGGACAGGCGCCGGGGGGAGAGACCCAGTACTTC. It encodes CRGGQAPGGETQYF.

The V gene is TRBV20-1, the J gene TRBJ2-5, with 16 nucleotides matching TRBD2. Unmatched junction bases numbered 12, after V lost 6 bases and J lost 5 bases. This CDR3 comprises 17 residues. Germline lookup yields CDR1 DFQATT and CDR2 SNEGSKA (reference sequence). The CDR3 loop reads CSAGLAGGPGVSETQYF. The DNA for the CDR3 is TGCAGTGCGGGACTAGCGGGAGGGCCCGGGGTTTCGGAGACCCAGTACTTC.

This clonotype was counted ten times or more. The rearrangement links TRBV20-1 to TRBJ2-7, with TRBD1 as a possible D gene (5 bases). V was clipped by 5 bases and J by 9 bases, with 14 bases between them. Germline CDR1 DFQATT, CDR2 SNEGSKA (reference sequence). This CDR3 has 11 residues. CDR3 coding DNA: TGCAGTGCTCCAGGGCTCACCGCGCAGTACTTC. As protein: CSAPGLTAQYF.

This clonotype was detected ten times or more. V gene TRBV29-1 combines with J gene TRBJ2-4, with D unclear. The CDR3 has 14 amino acids. CDR1 is SQVTM, CDR2 ANQGSEA, per germline. V was trimmed by 6 bases and J by 4 bases, leaving 16 bases between them. The CDR3 nucleotides are TGCAGCGTGTGGGGTGGAGCAGCGAAAAACATTCAGTACTTC. Its protein is CSVWGGAAKNIQYF.

The rearrangement uses TRBV6-5 and TRBJ2-2, with 7 bases that match TRBD2. Germline assignment: CDR1 MNHEY and CDR2 SVGAGI. CDR3 length: 17 amino acids. V dropped 0 bases and J dropped 1; count of bases not matched to a gene: 5. Here the CDR3 DNA reads TGTGCCAGCAGTTACTCGGGCGGGAGTTTGAACACCGGGGAGCTGTTTTTT. As protein: CASSYSGGSLNTGELFF.

This sequence joins TRBV4-1 and TRBJ2-1; unclear D gene. Trimming removed 1 base from V and 0 bases from J, with 10 bases in between. This CDR3 comprises 16 residues. Germline V lookup: CDR1 MGHRA, CDR2 YSYEKL. CDR3 nucleotide sequence: TGCGCCAGCAGCCAAGGGTCCTCGGGCTCCTACAATGAGCAGTTCTTC. The encoded protein is CASSQGSSGSYNEQFF.

This chain links TRBV5-1 with TRBJ2-5, with 10 bases fitting TRBD2. The V gene end was trimmed by 0 bases and the J gene end by 5 bases; junction bases not matched to a gene: 13. CDR3 length: 18 amino acids. From germline, CDR1 is SGHRS and CDR2 YFSETQ. CDR3 in DNA: TGCGCCAGCAGCTTGGGCCTAGCGGGAGTGGGGTCATGGGAGACCCAGTACTTC. Translating gives CASSLGLAGVGSWETQYF.

This clonotype has ten or more counts. This chain links TRBV12-3 or TRBV12-4 with TRBJ2-2, with 7 bases identical to TRBD2. With 6 bases clipped from V and 1 base from J, the junction kept 2 bases outside the gene matches. The CDR3 is made up of 14 amino acids. CDR3 DNA sequence: TGTGCCAGCAGGCCTAGCGGGAACACCGGGGAGCTGTTTTTT. It specifies CASRPSGNTGELFF.

This clonotype was recorded only once. The gene calls are TRBV3-1 and TRBJ2-7, with 12 positions matching TRBD2. Trimming took 0 bases from V and 8 from J; bases not matched to a gene: 5. Germline V gene lookup returns CDR1 LGHDT and CDR2 YNNKEL (reference sequence). The CDR3 spans 15 residues. The CDR3 sequence: CASSQDTTSGRKQYF. The CDR3, as DNA: TGTGCCAGCAGCCAAGATACTACTAGCGGGAGGAAGCAGTACTTC.

The gene calls are TRBV5-1 and TRBJ2-7; TRBD1 is a possible D gene (5 bases). This CDR3 has 14 amino acids. Per the germline V gene, CDR1 is SGHRS and CDR2 is YFSETQ. V was trimmed by 3 bases and J by 7 bases, leaving 17 bases between them. The CDR3 bases are TGCGCCAGCAGCTCGAGACAGTCCACTGATGAGCAGTACTTC. It is translated as CASSSRQSTDEQYF.

This clonotype was counted between two and nine times. The chain links TRBV7-3 to TRBJ2-1, with 11 bases identical to TRBD2. Germline V gene sequence: CDR1 SGHTA, CDR2 FQGTGA. This CDR3 is built from 15 residues. After removal of 4 bases from V and 6 bases from J, the junction contained 5 bases not matched to a gene. The chain's CDR3 is CASSSRLAGFNEQFF. CDR3 DNA sequence: TGTGCCAGCAGCTCACGACTAGCGGGGTTCAATGAGCAGTTCTTC.

V gene TRBV5-6 combines with J gene TRBJ1-5; perhaps TRBD1 as D (6 bases). Trimming pared 1 base from V and 0 bases from J, leaving 11 bases between. The CDR3 runs 16 residues. Germline CDR1 and CDR2: SGHDT and YYEEEE. CDR3 nucleotide sequence: TGTGCCAGCAGCTTGTCTAGGGGGGATAGCAATCAGCCCCAGCATTTT. Translation gives CASSLSRGDSNQPQHF.

This chain joins TRBV2 and TRBJ2-5; TRBD2 matches at 13 bases. Germline assignment: CDR1 SNHLY and CDR2 FYNNEI. Unmatched junction bases numbered 9, after V lost 4 bases and J lost 4 bases. This CDR3 has 17 amino acids. CDR3 nucleotides: TGTGCCAGCAGTGGGACTAGCGGGAGAGGAGTGAGAGAGACCCAGTACTTC. This translates into CASSGTSGRGVRETQYF.

This sequence joins TRBV4-3 and TRBJ2-7, with D maybe TRBD2 (6 bases). This CDR3 is built from 14 residues. Trimming stripped 1 base from V and 10 bases from J, with 17 bases between. Germline V gene data show CDR1 as LGHNA and CDR2 as YSLEER. DNA of the CDR3: TGCGCCAGCAGCCAAGGGGGTCGGGTAGCGGCACAGTACTTC. It is translated as CASSQGGRVAAQYF.

This clonotype was seen only a few times. The chain couples TRBV5-6 to TRBJ2-3; the D is unclear. The V gene lost 0 bases and the J gene lost 3 bases, with 23 bases spanning the gap. Germline lookup yields CDR1 SGHDT and CDR2 YYEEEE. The CDR3 has 19 amino acids. CDR3 protein: CASSLVDGRNPLRTDTQYF. As DNA, the CDR3 is TGTGCCAGCAGCTTGGTTGATGGACGGAATCCTTTAAGGACAGATACGCAGTATTTT. Combining the CDR3 with reference TRBV5-6 and TRBJ2-3 gives the whole variable domain DAGVTQSPTHLIKTRGQQVTLRCSPKSGHDTVSWYQQALGQGPQFIFQYYEEEERQRGNFPDRFSGHQFPNYSSELNVNALLLGDSALYLCASSLVDGRNPLRTDTQYFGPGTRLTVL.

This clonotype occurred a few times. CDR3 nucleotide sequence: TGTGCCAGCAGTTTATGGACTCACAATGAGCAGTTCTTC. It specifies CASSLWTHNEQFF. This rearrangement joins TRBV27 to TRBJ2-1; perhaps TRBD2 as D (5 bases). CDR1 and CDR2 (germline): MNHEY, SMNVEV (reference sequence). V was cut by 1 base and J by 5 bases, with 6 bases left in between. The length of the CDR3 is 13 residues.

This clonotype appeared many times. The chain carries TRBV27 and TRBJ2-7; TRBD1 matches at 7 bases. The CDR3 loop spans 14 amino acids. V lost 4 bases, J lost 2 bases, and 5 bases stayed unmatched. CDR1 is MNHEY, CDR2 SMNVEV, per germline (reference sequence). Written as DNA, the CDR3 is TGTGCCAGCAGTTGGGGGACAGAGACCTACGAGCAGTACTTC. Protein product: CASSWGTETYEQYF.

In this sample, this clonotype turned up a few times. The chain has TRBV29-1 and TRBJ2-1, with D hard to call. Trimming took off 5 bases at V and 6 bases at J, with 5 bases between the two ends. Germline assignment: CDR1 SQVTM and CDR2 ANQGSEA. This CDR3 has 10 amino acids. CDR3 nucleotide sequence: TGCAGCGTTTTCCGCAATGAGCAGTTCTTC. It codes for CSVFRNEQFF.

The gene calls are TRBV10-1 and TRBJ2-3; TRBD2 matches 8 bases. V lost 3 bases to trimming and J lost 4 bases; unmatched junction nucleotides: 9. CDR3 length equals 16 residues. Germline CDR1 reads WNHNN; CDR2 reads SYGVQD (reference sequence). DNA for the CDR3: TGCGCCAGCAGTGATGGCAGTAGCGGGAAGGCAGATACGCAGTATTTT. This gives the protein CASSDGSSGKADTQYF.

This clonotype was detected many times. The rearrangement links TRBV6-2 or TRBV6-3 to TRBJ2-1; 7 bases fit TRBD2. There are 15 residues in the CDR3. Germline CDR1 MNHEY, CDR2 SVGEGT. V lost 6 bases, J lost 2 bases, and 7 bases stayed unmatched. The CDR3 loop is CASSPSGITYNEQFF. CDR3 bases: TGTGCCAGCAGCCCTAGCGGAATTACCTACAATGAGCAGTTCTTC.

This clonotype was seen repeatedly, ten times or more. The chain is built from TRBV6-5 and TRBJ1-1; D unclear. There are 14 residues in the CDR3. The V gene lost 2 bases and the J gene lost 5 bases, with 12 bases spanning the gap. Germline CDR1 and CDR2: MNHEY and SVGAGI. The CDR3 is CASSYVLDWTEAFF. DNA of the CDR3: TGTGCCAGCAGTTACGTCCTGGATTGGACTGAAGCTTTCTTT.

The chain combines TRBV7-9 with TRBJ2-1, with 10 bases lining up with TRBD1. The CDR3 extends over 14 amino acids. V shed 5 bases and J 10 bases; nucleotides not matched to a gene: 8. In germline, CDR1 is SEHNR, CDR2 FQNEAQ (reference sequence). CDR3 region: CASSSPGQGNEQFF. For the CDR3, the DNA is TGTGCCAGCAGCAGCCCGGGACAGGGGAACGAGCAGTTCTTC. Drawing the rest from reference TRBV7-9 and TRBJ2-1, the complete variable domain is DTGVSQNPRHKITKRGQNVTFRCDPISEHNRLYWYRQTLGQGPEFLTYFQNEAQLEKSRLLSDRFSAERPKGSFSTLEIQRTEQGDSAMYLCASSSPGQGNEQFFGPGTRLTVL.

The V and J genes are TRBV12-3 or TRBV12-4 and TRBJ1-4; TRBD1 agrees at 9 bases. The CDR3 runs 14 residues. Trimming removed 6 bases from V and 7 bases from J; junction bases left unmatched: 6. This CDR3 reads CASRRGQGIEKLFF. In nucleotides, the CDR3 is TGTGCCAGCAGGCGCGGACAGGGGATTGAAAAACTGTTTTTT.

This clonotype turned up a few times. DNA of the CDR3: TGTGCCATCAGTGAAGAGGGAGCCTACAATGAGCAGTTCTTC. Translating it yields CAISEEGAYNEQFF. The chain links TRBV10-3 to TRBJ2-1; possible D gene TRBD2, 5 bases. Germline assignment: CDR1 ENHRY and CDR2 SYGVKD. Trimming removed 3 bases at V and 2 bases at J, with 8 bases between. This CDR3 is built from 14 residues.

This clonotype was seen repeatedly, ten times or more. This chain joins TRBV20-1 and TRBJ2-7, with 7 bases aligning to TRBD2. CDR1 is DFQATT and CDR2 is SNEGSKA in the germline V gene (reference sequence). The junction had 12 bases not matched to a gene; V was cut back by 5 bases and J by 8 bases. The CDR3 has 13 amino acids. In DNA, the CDR3 is TGCAGTGCTGGGGCGGGAGACCGCAACAAGCAGTACTTC. It specifies CSAGAGDRNKQYF.

This clonotype occurred many times. This chain uses TRBV20-1 with TRBJ2-3, with D maybe TRBD1 (5 bases). Per the germline V gene, CDR1 is DFQATT and CDR2 is SNEGSKA (reference sequence). With 3 bases removed from V and 1 base from J, the gap between germline ends came to 11 bases. The CDR3 runs to 14 residues. The CDR3 DNA reads as TGCAGTGCTAGTTACCAGGGTCGCACAGATACGCAGTATTTT. Its protein is CSASYQGRTDTQYF.